The T cell receptor beta chain under discussion was sequenced for a study of regulatory T cells in long-lasting Graves disease. Time point reported: newly diagnosed GD, antithyroid drugs for less than 3 months. After RNA was extracted from PBMCs, the TCR library was made from it. Germline V lookup: CDR1 SNHLY, CDR2 FYNNEI. With 0 bases removed from V and 2 bases from J, the gap between germline ends came to 10 bases. The CDR3 length is 15 residues. The table lists this clonotype with many counts. Its antigen is unidentified. Whole-study results and caveats: Shared public clonotypes totalled a few thousand in persistent patients, compared with just under 1,000 in new patients.

Building the TCR beta libraries relied on iRepertoire HTBI primers, and CDR3 regions underwent Arm-PCR. One entry per CDR3 protein, called by TCRdb with MiXCR from the multiplex PCR reads. This table holds approximately 540,000 distinct CDR3 sequences, 9.5% to 15% found once. This sample also belongs to another study, concerning T cells in Graves' hyperthyroidism and ophthalmopathy.

The source is a woman aged 25 to 39 with Graves disease. The sample in question was peripheral blood mononuclear cells (PBMCs), obtained at new diagnosis, from a patient treated with antithyroid drugs. V usage is TRBV2 and J usage is TRBJ1-1; D perhaps matches TRBD1 (5 bases). CDR3 residues: CASSEARGYNTEAFF. Written as DNA, the CDR3 is TGTGCCAGCAGTGAAGCCCGGGGCTACAACACTGAAGCTTTCTTT.